What follows is one T cell receptor (beta chain) and its context. In the original processing: For nucleated cells, counts were estimated from reference gene primer amplification. Sequencing used immunoSEQ multiplex PCR; TCRdb keeps in-frame clones, though not all of them. From that table come the V and J calls and clone size; the DNA was used to work out D and trimming. Among about 430,000 clones listed, 88% were seen once. Trimming shortened V by 2 bases and J by 4 bases, and 24 bases separated the two germline ends. CDR1 MGHRA and CDR2 YSYEKL come from the germline V gene. The CDR3 spans 18 residues. These data come from a study of blood T cell repertoires in COVID-19. Whole-study context: Nucleic acid was either cDNA or gDNA, and it came from T cells, B-cell-depleted T cells, or PBMCs.

All exposed participants met a person with COVID-19 within 2 weeks before entering the study. The chain is built from TRBV4-1 and TRBJ2-7, with D possibly TRBD1 on 6 matching bases. Sequenced material: PBMCs or T cells enriched from blood (not recorded which). The source of this sequence is a woman aged 18 to 35 who had been exposed to COVID-19. Here the CDR3 reads CASSQPRASGDSRYEQYF. The DNA for the CDR3 is TGCGCCAGCAGCCAACCCCGGGCCTCAGGGGATAGTCGGTACGAGCAGTACTTC.